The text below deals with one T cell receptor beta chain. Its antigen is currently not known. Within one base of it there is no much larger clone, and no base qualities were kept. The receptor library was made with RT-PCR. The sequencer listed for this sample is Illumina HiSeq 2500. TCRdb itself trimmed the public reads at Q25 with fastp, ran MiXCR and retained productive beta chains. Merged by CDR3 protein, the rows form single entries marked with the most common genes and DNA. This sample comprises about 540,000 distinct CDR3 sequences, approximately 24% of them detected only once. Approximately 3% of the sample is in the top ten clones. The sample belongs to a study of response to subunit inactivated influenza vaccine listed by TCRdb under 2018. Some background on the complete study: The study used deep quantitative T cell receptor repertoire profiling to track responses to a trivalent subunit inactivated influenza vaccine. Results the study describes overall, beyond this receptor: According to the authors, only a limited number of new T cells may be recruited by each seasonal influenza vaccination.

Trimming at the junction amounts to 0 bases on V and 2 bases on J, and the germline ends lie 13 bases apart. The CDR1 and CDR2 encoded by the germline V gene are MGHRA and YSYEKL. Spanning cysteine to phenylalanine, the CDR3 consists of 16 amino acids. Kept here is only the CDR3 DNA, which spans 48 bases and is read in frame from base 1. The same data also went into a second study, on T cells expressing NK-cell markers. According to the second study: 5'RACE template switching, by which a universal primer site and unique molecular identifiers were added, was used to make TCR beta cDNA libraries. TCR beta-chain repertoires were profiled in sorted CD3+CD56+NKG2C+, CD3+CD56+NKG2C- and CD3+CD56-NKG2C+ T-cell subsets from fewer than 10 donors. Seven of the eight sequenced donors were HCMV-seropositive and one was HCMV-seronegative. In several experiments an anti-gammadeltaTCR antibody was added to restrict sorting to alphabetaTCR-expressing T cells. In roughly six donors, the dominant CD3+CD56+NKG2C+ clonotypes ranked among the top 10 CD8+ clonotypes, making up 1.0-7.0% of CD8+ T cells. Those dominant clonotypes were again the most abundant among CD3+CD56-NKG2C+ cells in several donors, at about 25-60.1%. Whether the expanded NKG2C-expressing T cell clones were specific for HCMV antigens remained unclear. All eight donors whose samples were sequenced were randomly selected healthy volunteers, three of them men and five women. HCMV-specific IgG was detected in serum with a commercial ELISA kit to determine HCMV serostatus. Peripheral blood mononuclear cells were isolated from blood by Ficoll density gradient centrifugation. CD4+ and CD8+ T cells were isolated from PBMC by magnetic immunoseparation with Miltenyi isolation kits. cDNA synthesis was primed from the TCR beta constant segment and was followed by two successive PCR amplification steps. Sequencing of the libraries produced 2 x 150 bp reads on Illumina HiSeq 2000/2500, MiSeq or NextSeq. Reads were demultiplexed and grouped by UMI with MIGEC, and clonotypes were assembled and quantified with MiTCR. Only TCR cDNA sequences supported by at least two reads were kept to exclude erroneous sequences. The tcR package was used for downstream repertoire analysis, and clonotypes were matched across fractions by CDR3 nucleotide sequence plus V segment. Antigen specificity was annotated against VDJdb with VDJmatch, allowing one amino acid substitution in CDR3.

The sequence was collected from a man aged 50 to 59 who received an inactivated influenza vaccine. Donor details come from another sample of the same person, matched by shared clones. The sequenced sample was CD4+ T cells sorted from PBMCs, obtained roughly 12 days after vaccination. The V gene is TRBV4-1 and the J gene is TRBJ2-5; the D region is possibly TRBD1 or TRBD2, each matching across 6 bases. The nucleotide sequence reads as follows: TGCGCCAGCAGCCAAGATATAGGGGGAGGTCAAGAGACCCAGTACTTC. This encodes CASSQDIGGGQETQYF.